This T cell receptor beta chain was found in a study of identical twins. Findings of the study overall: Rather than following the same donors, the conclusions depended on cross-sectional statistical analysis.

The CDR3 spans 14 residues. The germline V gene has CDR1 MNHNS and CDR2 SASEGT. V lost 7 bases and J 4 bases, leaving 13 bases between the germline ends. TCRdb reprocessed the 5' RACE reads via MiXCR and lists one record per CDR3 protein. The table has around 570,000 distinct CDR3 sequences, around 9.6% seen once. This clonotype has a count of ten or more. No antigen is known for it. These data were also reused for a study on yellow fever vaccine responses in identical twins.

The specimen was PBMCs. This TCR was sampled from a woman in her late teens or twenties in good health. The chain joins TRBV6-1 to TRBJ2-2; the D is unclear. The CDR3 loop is CASKVSRGTGELFF. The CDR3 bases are TGTGCCAGCAAGGTATCCCGTGGCACCGGGGAGCTGTTTTTT.